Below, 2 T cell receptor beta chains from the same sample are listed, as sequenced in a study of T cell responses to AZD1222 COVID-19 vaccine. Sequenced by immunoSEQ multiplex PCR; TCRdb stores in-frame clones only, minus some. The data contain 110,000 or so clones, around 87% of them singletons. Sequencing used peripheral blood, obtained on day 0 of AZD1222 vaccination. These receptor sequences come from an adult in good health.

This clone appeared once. The CDR3 region has the DNA TGCAGCGGTGATACGTGGGCAGATACGCAGTATTTT. This encodes CSGDTWADTQYF. The chain joins TRBV29-1 to TRBJ2-3; the D is unclear. Trimming shortened V by 7 bases and J by 4 bases, and 12 bases separated the two germline ends. The CDR3 runs 12 residues. Per germline, CDR1 SQVTM and CDR2 ANQGSEA.

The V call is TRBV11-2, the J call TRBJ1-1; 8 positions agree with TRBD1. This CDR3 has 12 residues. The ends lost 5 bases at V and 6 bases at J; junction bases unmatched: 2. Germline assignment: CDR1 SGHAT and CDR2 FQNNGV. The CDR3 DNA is TGTGCCAGCAGCATACAGGGGGCTGAAGCTTTCTTT. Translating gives CASSIQGAEAFF.